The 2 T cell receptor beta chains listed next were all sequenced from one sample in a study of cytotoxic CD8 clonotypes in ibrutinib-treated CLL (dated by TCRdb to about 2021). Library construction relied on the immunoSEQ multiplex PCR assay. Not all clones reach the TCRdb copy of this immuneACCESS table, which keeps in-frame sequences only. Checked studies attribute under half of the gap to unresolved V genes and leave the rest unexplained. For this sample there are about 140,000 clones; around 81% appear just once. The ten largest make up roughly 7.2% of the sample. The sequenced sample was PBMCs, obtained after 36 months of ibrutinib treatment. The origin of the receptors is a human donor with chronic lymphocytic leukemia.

The CDR3 loop reads CASAFGTQYF. CDR3 DNA: TGTGCCAGCGCGTTTGGTACGCAGTATTTT. This sequence joins TRBV28 and TRBJ2-3; no reliable D call. Germline CDR1 and CDR2: MDHEN and SYDVKM. V was trimmed by 8 bases and J by 8 bases, leaving 8 bases between them. The CDR3 sequence is 10 residues long.

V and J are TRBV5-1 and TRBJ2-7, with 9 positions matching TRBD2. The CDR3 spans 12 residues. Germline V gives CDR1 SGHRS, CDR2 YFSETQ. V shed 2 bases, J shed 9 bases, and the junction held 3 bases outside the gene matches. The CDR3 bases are TGCGCCAGCAGCTTAGCGGGAGGAGGGCAGTACTTC. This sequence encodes CASSLAGGGQYF.